The present T cell receptor beta chain was sequenced within a study of T cell responses to AZD1222 COVID-19 vaccine. Notes on this clone: Its antigen is still unknown.

The table came from immunoSEQ multiplex PCR; TCRdb's copy has only in-frame clones and leaves some out. The sample shows 100,000 to 130,000 clones, over 85% of them seen only once. The study, taken as a whole, reports: The study found vaccine-associated CD4 TCRs spanning spike, dominant at 160-218 and 743-854.

The material was peripheral blood, obtained on day 0 of MenACWY control vaccination. The sequence was collected from an adult in good health.

CDR3 sequence (DNA): TGTGCCAGCAGTTCGGGATCACCCCTCCACTTT. It translates to CASSSGSPLHF. This chain links TRBV12-3 or TRBV12-4 with TRBJ1-6; D gene ambiguous. This CDR3 region has 11 residues. V shed 4 bases and J shed 10 bases, with 5 bases lying between them.